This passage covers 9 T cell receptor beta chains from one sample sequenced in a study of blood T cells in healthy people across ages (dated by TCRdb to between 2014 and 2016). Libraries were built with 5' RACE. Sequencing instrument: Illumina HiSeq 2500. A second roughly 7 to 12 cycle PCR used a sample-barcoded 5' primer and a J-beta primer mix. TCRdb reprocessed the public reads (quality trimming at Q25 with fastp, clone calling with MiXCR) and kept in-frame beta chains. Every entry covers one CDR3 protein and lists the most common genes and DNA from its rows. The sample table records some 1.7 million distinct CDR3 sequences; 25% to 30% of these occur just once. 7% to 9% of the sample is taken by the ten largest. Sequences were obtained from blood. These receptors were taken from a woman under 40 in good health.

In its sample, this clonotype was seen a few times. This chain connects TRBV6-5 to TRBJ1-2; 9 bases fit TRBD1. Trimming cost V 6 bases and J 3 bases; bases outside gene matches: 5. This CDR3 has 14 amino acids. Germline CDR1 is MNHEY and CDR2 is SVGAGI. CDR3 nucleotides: TGTGCCAGCAGGGCGGACAGGGGTTACTATGGCTACACCTTC. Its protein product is CASRADRGYYGYTF.

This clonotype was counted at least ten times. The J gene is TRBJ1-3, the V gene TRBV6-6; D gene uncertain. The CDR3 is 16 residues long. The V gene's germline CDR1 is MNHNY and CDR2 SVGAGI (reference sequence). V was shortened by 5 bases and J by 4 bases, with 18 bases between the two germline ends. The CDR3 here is CASSKTPYSSGNTIYF. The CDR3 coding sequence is TGTGCCAGCAGTAAGACCCCCTACAGCTCCGGAAACACCATATATTTT.

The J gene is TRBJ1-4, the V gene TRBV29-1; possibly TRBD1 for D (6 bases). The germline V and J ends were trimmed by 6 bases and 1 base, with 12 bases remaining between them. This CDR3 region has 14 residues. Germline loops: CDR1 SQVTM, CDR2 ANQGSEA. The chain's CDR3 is CSVSKGGTNEKLFF. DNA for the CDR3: TGCAGCGTCTCTAAGGGGGGAACTAATGAAAAACTGTTTTTT.

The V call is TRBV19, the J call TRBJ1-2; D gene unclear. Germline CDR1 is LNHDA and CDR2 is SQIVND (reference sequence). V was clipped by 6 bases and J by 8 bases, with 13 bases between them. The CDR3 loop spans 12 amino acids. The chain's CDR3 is CASSPADLGYTF. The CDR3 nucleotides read TGTGCCAGTAGCCCGGCGGATTTAGGCTACACCTTC.

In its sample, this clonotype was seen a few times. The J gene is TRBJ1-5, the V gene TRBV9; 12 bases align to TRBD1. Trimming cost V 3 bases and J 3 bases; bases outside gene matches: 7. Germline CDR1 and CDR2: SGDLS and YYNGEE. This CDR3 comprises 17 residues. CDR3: CASSASGTGGFNQPQHF. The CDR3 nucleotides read TGTGCCAGCAGCGCATCCGGGACAGGGGGCTTCAATCAGCCCCAGCATTTT. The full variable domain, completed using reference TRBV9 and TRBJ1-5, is DSGVTQTPKHLITATGQRVTLRCSPRSGDLSVYWYQQSLDQGLQFLIQYYNGEERAKGNILERFSAQQFPDLHSELNLSSLELGDSALYFCASSASGTGGFNQPQHFGDGTRLSIL.

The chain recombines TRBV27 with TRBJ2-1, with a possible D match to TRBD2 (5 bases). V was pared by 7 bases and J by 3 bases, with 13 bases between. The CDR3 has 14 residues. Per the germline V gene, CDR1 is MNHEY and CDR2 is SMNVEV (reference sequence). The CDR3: CASTLGVGYNEQFF. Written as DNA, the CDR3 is TGTGCCAGCACACTCGGGGTCGGCTACAATGAGCAGTTCTTC.

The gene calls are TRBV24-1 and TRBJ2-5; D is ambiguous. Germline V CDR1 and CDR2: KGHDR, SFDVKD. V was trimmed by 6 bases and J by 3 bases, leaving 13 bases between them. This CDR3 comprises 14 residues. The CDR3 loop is CATSFKRTKETQYF. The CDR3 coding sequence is TGTGCCACCAGTTTCAAAAGAACAAAAGAGACCCAGTACTTC.

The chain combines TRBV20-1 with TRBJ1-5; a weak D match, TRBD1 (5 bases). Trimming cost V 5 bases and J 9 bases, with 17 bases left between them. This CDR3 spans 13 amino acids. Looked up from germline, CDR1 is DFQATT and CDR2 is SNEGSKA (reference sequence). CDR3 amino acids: CSAPREQGGPQHF. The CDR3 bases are TGCAGTGCTCCGAGGGAGCAGGGCGGGCCCCAGCATTTT.

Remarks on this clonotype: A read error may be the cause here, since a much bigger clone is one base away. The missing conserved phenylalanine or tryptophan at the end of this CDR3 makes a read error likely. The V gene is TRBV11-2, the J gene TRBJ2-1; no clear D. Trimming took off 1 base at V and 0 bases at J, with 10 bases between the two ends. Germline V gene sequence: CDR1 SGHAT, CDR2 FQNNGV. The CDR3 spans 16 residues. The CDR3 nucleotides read TGTGCCAGCAGCTTAGTAGGCCGGAGCTCCTACAATGAGCAGTTCGTC. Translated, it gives CASSLVGRSSYNEQFV.